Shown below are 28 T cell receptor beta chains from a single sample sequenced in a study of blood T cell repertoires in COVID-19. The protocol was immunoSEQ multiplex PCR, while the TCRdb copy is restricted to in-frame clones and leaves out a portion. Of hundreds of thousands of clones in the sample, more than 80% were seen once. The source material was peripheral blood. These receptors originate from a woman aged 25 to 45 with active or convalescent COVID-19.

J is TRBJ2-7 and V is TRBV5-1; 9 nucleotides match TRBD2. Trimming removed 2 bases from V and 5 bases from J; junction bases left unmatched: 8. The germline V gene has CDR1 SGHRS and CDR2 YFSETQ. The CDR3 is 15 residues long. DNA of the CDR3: TGCGCCAGCAGCTTAGGGGTAGCGGGAGTCAACGAGCAGTACTTC. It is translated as CASSLGVAGVNEQYF. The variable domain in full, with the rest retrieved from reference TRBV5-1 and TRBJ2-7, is KAGVTQTPRYLIKTRGQQVTLSCSPISGHRSVSWYQQTPGQGLQFLFEYFSETQRNKGNFPGRFSGRQFSNSRSEMNVSTLELGDSALYLCASSLGVAGVNEQYFGPGTRLTVT.

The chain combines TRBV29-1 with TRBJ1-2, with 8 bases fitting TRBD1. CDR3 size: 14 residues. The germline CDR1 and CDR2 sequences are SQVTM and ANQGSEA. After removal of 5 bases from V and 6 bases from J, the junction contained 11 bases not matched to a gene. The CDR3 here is CSVRTTTGANGYTF. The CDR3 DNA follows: TGCAGCGTTCGAACCACGACAGGGGCGAATGGCTACACCTTC. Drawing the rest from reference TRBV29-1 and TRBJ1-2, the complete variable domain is SAVISQKPSRDICQRGTSLTIQCQVDSQVTMMFWYRQQPGQSLTLIATANQGSEATYESGFVIDKFPISRPNLTFSTLTVSNMSPEDSSIYLCSVRTTTGANGYTFGSGTRLTVV.

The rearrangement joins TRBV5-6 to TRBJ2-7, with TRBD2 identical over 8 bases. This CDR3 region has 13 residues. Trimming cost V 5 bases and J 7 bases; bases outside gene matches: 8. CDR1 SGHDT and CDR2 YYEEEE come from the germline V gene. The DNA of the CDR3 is TGTGCCAGCAGAGTAGCGGGATCGGGTGAGCAGTACTTC. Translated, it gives CASRVAGSGEQYF.

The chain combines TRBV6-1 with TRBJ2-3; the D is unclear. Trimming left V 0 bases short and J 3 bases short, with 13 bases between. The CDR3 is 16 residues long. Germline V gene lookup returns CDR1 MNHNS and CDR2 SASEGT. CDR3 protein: CASSEALGYVTDTQYF. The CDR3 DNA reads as TGTGCCAGCAGTGAAGCGCTAGGATACGTAACAGATACGCAGTATTTT.

DNA for the CDR3: TGCGCCAGCAGCAACGGACTAGCGGGTACCCAAGAGACCCAGTACTTC. This codes for CASSNGLAGTQETQYF. The chain employs TRBV5-1 and TRBJ2-5, with 11 positions matching TRBD2. This CDR3 contains 16 residues. J lost 1 base, V lost 4 bases, and 6 bases had no gene match. Germline-derived CDR1 and CDR2 are SGHRS and YFSETQ.

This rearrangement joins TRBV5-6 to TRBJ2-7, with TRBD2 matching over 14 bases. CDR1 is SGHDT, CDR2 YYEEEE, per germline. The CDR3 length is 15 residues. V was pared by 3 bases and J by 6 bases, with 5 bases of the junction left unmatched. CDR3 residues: CASSSGTSGSREQYF. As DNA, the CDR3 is TGTGCCAGCAGCTCCGGGACTAGCGGGAGCCGCGAGCAGTACTTC.

The CDR3 coding sequence is TGTGCCAGCAGCCGGAGTGGTAGTAGCAATCAGCCCCAGCATTTT. Amino acid sequence: CASSRSGSSNQPQHF. This chain uses TRBV3-1 (or the pseudogene TRBV3-2) with TRBJ1-5; no clear D. There are 15 residues in the CDR3. The germline V and J ends were trimmed by 4 bases and 0 bases, with 10 bases remaining between them. Germline V gene lookup returns CDR1 LGHDT and CDR2 YNNKEL (reference sequence).

DNA for the CDR3: TGTGCCAGCAGCCCGGGACAGGGGTACACCGGGGAGCTGTTTTTT. Translation: CASSPGQGYTGELFF. The V call is TRBV7-6, the J call TRBJ2-2; 10 bases agree with TRBD1. Trimming took 5 bases from V and 3 from J; bases not matched to a gene: 3. CDR3 length equals 15 residues. Germline values: CDR1 SGHVS, CDR2 FNYEAQ.

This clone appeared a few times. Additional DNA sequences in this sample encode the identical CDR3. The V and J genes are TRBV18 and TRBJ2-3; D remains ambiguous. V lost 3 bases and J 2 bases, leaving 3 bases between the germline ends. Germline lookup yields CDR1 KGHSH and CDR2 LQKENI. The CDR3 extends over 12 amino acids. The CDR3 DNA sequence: TGTGCCAGCTCACCTATCACAGATACGCAGTATTTT. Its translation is CASSPITDTQYF.

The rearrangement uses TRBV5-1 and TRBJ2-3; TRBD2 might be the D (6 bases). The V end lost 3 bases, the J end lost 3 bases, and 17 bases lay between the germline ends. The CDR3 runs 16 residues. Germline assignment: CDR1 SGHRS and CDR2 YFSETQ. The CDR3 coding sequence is TGCGCCAGCAGCTCGGGACTCATTTCCCCAACAGATACGCAGTATTTT. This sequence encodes CASSSGLISPTDTQYF.

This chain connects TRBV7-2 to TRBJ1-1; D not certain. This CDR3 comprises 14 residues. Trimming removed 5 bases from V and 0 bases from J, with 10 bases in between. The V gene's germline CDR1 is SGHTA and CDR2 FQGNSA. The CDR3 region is CASSGQTLNTEAFF. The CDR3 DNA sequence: TGTGCCAGCAGCGGCCAGACATTGAACACTGAAGCTTTCTTT.

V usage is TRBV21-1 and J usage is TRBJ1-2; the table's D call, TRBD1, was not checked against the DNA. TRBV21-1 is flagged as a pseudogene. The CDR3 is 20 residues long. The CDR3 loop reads CASSKPLSRGQVSPAYGYTF. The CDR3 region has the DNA TGTGCCAGCAGCAAACCTCTCTCCCGGGGACAGGTTAGTCCCGCCTATGGCTACACCTTC.

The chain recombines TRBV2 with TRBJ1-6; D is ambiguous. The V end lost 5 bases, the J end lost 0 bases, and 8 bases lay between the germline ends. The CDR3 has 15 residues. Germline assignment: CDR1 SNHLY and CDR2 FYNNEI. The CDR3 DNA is TGTGCCAGCAGTCCAGCTAGCTCCTATAATTCACCCCTCCACTTT. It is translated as CASSPASSYNSPLHF.

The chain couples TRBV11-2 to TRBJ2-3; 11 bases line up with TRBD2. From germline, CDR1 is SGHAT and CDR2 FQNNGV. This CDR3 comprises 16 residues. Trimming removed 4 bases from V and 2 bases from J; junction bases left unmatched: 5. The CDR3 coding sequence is TGTGCCAGCAGCTCGCTACTAGCGGGAGCCACAGATACGCAGTATTTT. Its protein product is CASSSLLAGATDTQYF.

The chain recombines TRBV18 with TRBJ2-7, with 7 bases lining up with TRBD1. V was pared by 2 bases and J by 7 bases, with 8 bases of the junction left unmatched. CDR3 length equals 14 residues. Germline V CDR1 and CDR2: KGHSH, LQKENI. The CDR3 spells CASSPVGTQGEQYF. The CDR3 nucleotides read TGTGCCAGCTCACCAGTTGGGACACAGGGGGAGCAGTACTTC.

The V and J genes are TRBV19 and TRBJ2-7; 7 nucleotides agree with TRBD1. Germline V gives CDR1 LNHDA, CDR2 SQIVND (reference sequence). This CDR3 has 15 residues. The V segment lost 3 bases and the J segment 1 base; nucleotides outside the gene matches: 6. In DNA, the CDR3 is TGTGCCAGTAGTATTGTTTGGGACAGTTCCTACGAGCAGTACTTC. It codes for CASSIVWDSSYEQYF.

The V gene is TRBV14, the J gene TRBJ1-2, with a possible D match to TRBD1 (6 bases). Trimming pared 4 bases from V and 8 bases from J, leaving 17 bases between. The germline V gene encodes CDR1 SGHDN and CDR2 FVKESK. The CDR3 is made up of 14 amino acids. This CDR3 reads CASSPGGQVFGYTF. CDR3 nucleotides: TGTGCCAGCAGCCCGGGGGGCCAAGTGTTCGGCTACACCTTC.

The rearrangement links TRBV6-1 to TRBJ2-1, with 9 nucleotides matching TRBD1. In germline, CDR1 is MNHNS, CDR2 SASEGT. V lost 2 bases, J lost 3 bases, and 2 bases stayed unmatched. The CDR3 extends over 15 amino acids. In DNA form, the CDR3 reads TGTGCCAGCAGTGAAAGGACAGGGGTCTACAATGAGCAGTTCTTC. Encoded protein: CASSERTGVYNEQFF.

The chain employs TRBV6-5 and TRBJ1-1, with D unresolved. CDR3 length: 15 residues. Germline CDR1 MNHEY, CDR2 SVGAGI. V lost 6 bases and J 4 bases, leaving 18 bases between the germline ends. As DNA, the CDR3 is TGTGCCAGCAGGCAACGTCCCTCGGTTAGCACTGAAGCTTTCTTT. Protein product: CASRQRPSVSTEAFF.

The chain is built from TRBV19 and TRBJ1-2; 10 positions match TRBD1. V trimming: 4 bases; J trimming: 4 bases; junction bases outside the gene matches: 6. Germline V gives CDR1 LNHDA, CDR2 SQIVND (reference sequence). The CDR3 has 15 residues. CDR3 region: CASSTSTGGSYGYTF. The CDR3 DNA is TGTGCCAGTAGTACCTCGACAGGGGGCAGCTATGGCTACACCTTC.

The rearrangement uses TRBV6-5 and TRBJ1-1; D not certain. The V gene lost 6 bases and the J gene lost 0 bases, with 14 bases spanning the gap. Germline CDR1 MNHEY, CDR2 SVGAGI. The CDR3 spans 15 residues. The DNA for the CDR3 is TGTGCCAGCAGCCTCTATACAGAAATGAACACTGAAGCTTTCTTT. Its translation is CASSLYTEMNTEAFF.

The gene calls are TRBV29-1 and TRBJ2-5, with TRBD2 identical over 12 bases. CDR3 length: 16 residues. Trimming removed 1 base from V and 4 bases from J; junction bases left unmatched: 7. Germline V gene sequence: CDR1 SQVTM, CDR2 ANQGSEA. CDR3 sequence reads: CSVEGTSGMDLETQYF. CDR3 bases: TGCAGCGTTGAAGGGACTAGCGGGATGGATTTAGAGACCCAGTACTTC.

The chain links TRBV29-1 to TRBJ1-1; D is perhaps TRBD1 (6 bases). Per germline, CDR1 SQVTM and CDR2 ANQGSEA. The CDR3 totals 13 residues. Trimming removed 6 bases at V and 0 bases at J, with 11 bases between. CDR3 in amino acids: CSVYQGMNTEAFF. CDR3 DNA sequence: TGCAGCGTATATCAGGGGATGAACACTGAAGCTTTCTTT. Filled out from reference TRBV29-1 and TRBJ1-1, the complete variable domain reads SAVISQKPSRDICQRGTSLTIQCQVDSQVTMMFWYRQQPGQSLTLIATANQGSEATYESGFVIDKFPISRPNLTFSTLTVSNMSPEDSSIYLCSVYQGMNTEAFFGQGTRLTVV.

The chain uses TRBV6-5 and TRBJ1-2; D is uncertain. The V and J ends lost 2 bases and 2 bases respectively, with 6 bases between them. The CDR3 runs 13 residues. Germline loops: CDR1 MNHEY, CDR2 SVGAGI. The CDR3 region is CASSYTENYGYTF. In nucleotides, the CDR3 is TGTGCCAGCAGTTACACAGAGAACTATGGCTACACCTTC.

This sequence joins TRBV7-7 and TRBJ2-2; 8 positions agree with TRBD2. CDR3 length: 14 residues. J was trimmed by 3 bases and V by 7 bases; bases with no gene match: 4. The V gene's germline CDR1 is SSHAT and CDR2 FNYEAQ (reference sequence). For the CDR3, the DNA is TGTGCCAGCAAGGGACTAGGAGACACCGGGGAGCTGTTTTTT. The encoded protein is CASKGLGDTGELFF.

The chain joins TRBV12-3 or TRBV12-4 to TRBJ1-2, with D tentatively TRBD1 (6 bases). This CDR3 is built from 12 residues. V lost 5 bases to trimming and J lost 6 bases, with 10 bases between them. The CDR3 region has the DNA TGTGCCAGCAGTGACAGGATCGATGGCTACACCTTC. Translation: CASSDRIDGYTF.

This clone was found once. For the CDR3, the DNA is TGTGCCAGCAGTGAGTCACCTAGCGGGGGGGCGTGGAATGAGCAGTTCTTC. Its protein is CASSESPSGGAWNEQFF. This chain joins TRBV2 and TRBJ2-1; TRBD2 matches 12 bases. Germline CDR1 and CDR2: SNHLY and FYNNEI. The trim removed 3 bases at V and 7 bases at J, leaving 10 bases unmatched. The CDR3 extends over 17 amino acids.

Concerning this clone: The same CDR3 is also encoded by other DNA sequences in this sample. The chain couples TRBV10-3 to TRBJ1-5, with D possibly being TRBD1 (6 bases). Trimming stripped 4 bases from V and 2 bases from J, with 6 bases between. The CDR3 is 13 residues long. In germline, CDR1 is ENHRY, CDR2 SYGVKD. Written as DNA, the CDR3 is TGTGCCATCAGTGGACAGGGCAATCAGCCCCAGCATTTT. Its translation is CAISGQGNQPQHF.